The 22 T cell receptor beta chains below were found in one sample sequenced in a study of T cells in localized non-small cell lung cancer. The repertoire was sequenced with immunoSEQ multiplex PCR; TCRdb's copy has only in-frame clones and lacks some. The repertoire holds approximately 41,000 clones, 86% seen once, with roughly 7% in the top ten. The sample was peripheral blood, taken before any cancer treatment. The receptors were sampled from a woman aged 18-55 years with stage III lung adenocarcinoma.

The gene calls are TRBV2 and TRBJ1-2; D not certain. V was pared by 2 bases and J by 8 bases, with 15 bases between. CDR1 and CDR2 from the germline V gene are SNHLY and FYNNEI. The CDR3 consists of 14 residues. The CDR3 DNA is TGTGCCAGCAGTGAAAACAAGGGCCCTTACGGCTACACCTTC. Translation gives CASSENKGPYGYTF.

In regard to this clone: This same CDR3 is encoded by further DNA sequences in the sample. The rearrangement joins TRBV5-1 to TRBJ2-3; possible D gene TRBD1, 5 bases. Trimming took 0 bases from V and 1 from J, leaving 9 bases between them. CDR3 size: 15 residues. Germline CDR1 reads SGHRS; CDR2 reads YFSETQ. In nucleotides, the CDR3 is TGCGCCAGCAGCTTGGAGGGGTCACGCACAGATACGCAGTATTTT. It codes for CASSLEGSRTDTQYF.

The chain is built from TRBV7-9 and TRBJ2-5, with 7 bases that match TRBD1. CDR1 SEHNR and CDR2 FQNEAQ come from the germline V gene (reference sequence). This CDR3 comprises 15 residues. J gave up 0 bases and V 1 base, and 2 bases lay outside the gene matches. The CDR3 is CASSLVTGYQETQYF. The CDR3 DNA reads TGTGCCAGCAGCTTAGTGACAGGGTACCAAGAGACCCAGTACTTC. The full variable domain, rest sourced from reference TRBV7-9 and TRBJ2-5, is DTGVSQNPRHKITKRGQNVTFRCDPISEHNRLYWYRQTLGQGPEFLTYFQNEAQLEKSRLLSDRFSAERPKGSFSTLEIQRTEQGDSAMYLCASSLVTGYQETQYFGPGTRLLVL.

This clone was seen once. The chain couples TRBV9 to TRBJ2-3, with 10 bases lining up with TRBD2. With V trimmed by 4 bases and J by 1 base, 3 bases remained unmatched. The CDR3 loop spans 15 amino acids. Germline assignment: CDR1 SGDLS and CDR2 YYNGEE. Here the CDR3 DNA reads TGTGCCAGCAGCTGGACTAGCGGAGGCACAGATACGCAGTATTTT. Translating it yields CASSWTSGGTDTQYF.

This clone was recorded only once. The chain couples TRBV6-5 to TRBJ1-1; TRBD1 is a possible D gene (5 bases). The CDR3 consists of 15 residues. The V end was cut by 0 bases, the J end by 5 bases, with 13 bases between. Per germline, CDR1 MNHEY and CDR2 SVGAGI. The CDR3 DNA reads TGTGCCAGCAGTTACTCGGACGGGGGGGTGACTGAAGCTTTCTTT. The encoded protein is CASSYSDGGVTEAFF.

Only a few counts were recorded for this clone. This chain joins TRBV18 and TRBJ2-7; no clear D gene. V dropped 6 bases and J dropped 4 bases, with 10 bases sitting between them. This CDR3 is 12 amino acids long. Germline V lookup: CDR1 KGHSH, CDR2 LQKENI. CDR3 protein: CASSLLGYEQYF. CDR3 nucleotide sequence: TGTGCCAGCTCCCTCCTCGGTTACGAGCAGTACTTC.

The chain combines TRBV7-3 with TRBJ1-2; D not certain. Trimming took off 5 bases at V and 0 bases at J, with 7 bases between the two ends. This CDR3 contains 13 residues. Germline lookup yields CDR1 SGHTA and CDR2 FQGTGA. The CDR3 loop is CASSLIPNYGYTF. CDR3 coding DNA: TGTGCCAGCAGCCTCATTCCTAACTATGGCTACACCTTC.

The chain has TRBV10-3 and TRBJ1-2; D gene unclear. CDR3 length: 12 residues. Trimming pared 4 bases from V and 5 bases from J, leaving 8 bases between. Germline V lookup: CDR1 ENHRY, CDR2 SYGVKD. CDR3 bases: TGTGCCATCAGTGTGGGCCCTTATGGCTACACCTTC. Translating it yields CAISVGPYGYTF.

The chain couples TRBV9 to TRBJ2-7, with TRBD1 identical over 8 bases. Germline lookup yields CDR1 SGDLS and CDR2 YYNGEE. With 4 bases clipped from V and 3 bases from J, the junction kept 9 bases outside the gene matches. The CDR3 is 15 amino acids. As DNA, the CDR3 is TGTGCCAGCAGCCCTAGCCAGGGGGCGAGCTACGAGCAGTACTTC. As protein: CASSPSQGASYEQYF.

This sequence joins TRBV18 and TRBJ1-2, with D uncertain. Germline-derived CDR1 and CDR2 are KGHSH and LQKENI. V was cut by 1 base and J by 7 bases, with 10 bases left in between. The CDR3 spans 13 residues. CDR3: CASSPRDRGGYTF. CDR3 in DNA: TGTGCCAGCTCACCACGTGATCGGGGTGGCTACACCTTC.

This clone was recorded once. The chain carries TRBV11-2 and TRBJ1-1, with D uncertain. Germline CDR1 is SGHAT and CDR2 is FQNNGV. The CDR3 extends over 14 amino acids. Trimming cost V 4 bases and J 1 base, with 10 bases left between them. CDR3 in amino acids: CASSSPRRNTEAFF. CDR3 bases: TGTGCCAGCAGCTCCCCCAGGAGGAACACTGAAGCTTTCTTT.

The rearrangement joins TRBV27 to TRBJ1-2; possibly TRBD1 for D (5 bases). Germline lookup yields CDR1 MNHEY and CDR2 SMNVEV (reference sequence). The V gene lost 5 bases and the J gene lost 3 bases, with 13 bases spanning the gap. The CDR3 has 14 amino acids. CDR3 protein: CASSESGWDYGYTF. The CDR3 DNA follows: TGTGCCAGCAGTGAGTCAGGGTGGGACTATGGCTACACCTTC.

This rearrangement joins TRBV7-2 to TRBJ2-7, with TRBD2 matching 11 bases. This CDR3 has 17 residues. Germline V gene lookup returns CDR1 SGHTA and CDR2 FQGNSA. V dropped 1 base and J dropped 4; count of bases not matched to a gene: 9. As DNA, the CDR3 is TGTGCCAGCAGCTTAGTTGGTAGCGGGGGGGCCTGGTACGAGCAGTACTTC. Translated, it gives CASSLVGSGGAWYEQYF.

This rearrangement joins TRBV7-8 to TRBJ1-5; the D is unclear. The V end lost 3 bases, the J end lost 6 bases, and 9 bases lay between the germline ends. The CDR3 contains 13 residues. Germline values: CDR1 SGHVS, CDR2 FQNEAQ. The CDR3 is CASSFDISQPQHF. For the CDR3, the DNA is TGTGCCAGCAGCTTCGACATTAGTCAGCCCCAGCATTTT.

The chain joins TRBV6-6 to TRBJ1-1; D ambiguous. From germline, CDR1 is MNHNY and CDR2 SVGAGI (reference sequence). This CDR3 region has 13 residues. Trimming shortened V by 11 bases and J by 1 base, and 14 bases separated the two germline ends. The CDR3 sequence: CAGSLIRNTEAFF. In DNA, the CDR3 is TGTGCCGGTTCTTTAATCCGGAACACTGAAGCTTTCTTT.

This clone was recorded only once. The V gene is TRBV2, the J gene TRBJ2-3; TRBD1 is a possible D gene (5 bases). The CDR3 runs 15 residues. Germline values: CDR1 SNHLY, CDR2 FYNNEI. V lost 5 bases and J 4 bases, leaving 16 bases between the germline ends. CDR3 amino acids: CASSIQGRYADTQYF. In DNA, the CDR3 is TGTGCCAGCAGTATCCAGGGTCGTTACGCAGATACGCAGTATTTT.

The chain is built from TRBV19 and TRBJ1-5, with TRBD1 matching over 8 bases. The V gene's germline CDR1 is LNHDA and CDR2 SQIVND (reference sequence). V dropped 4 bases and J dropped 1; count of bases not matched to a gene: 12. The CDR3 is made up of 18 amino acids. In nucleotides, the CDR3 is TGTGCCAGTAGTAAGACGGGACAGGCCCTCACGAGCAATCAGCCCCAGCATTTT. Translating gives CASSKTGQALTSNQPQHF.

J is TRBJ2-7 and V is TRBV7-2, with no clear D. The germline CDR1 and CDR2 sequences are SGHTA and FQGNSA. CDR3 size: 14 residues. V was cut by 6 bases and J by 3 bases, with 15 bases left in between. CDR3 nucleotides: TGTGCCAGCAGGGCGAGTGGCAGTAACTACGAGCAGTACTTC. The encoded protein is CASRASGSNYEQYF.

This chain links TRBV27 with TRBJ2-7; D perhaps matches TRBD2 (6 bases). CDR1 and CDR2 (germline): MNHEY, SMNVEV (reference sequence). The CDR3 covers 13 residues. The V and J ends lost 6 bases and 2 bases respectively, with 11 bases between them. The CDR3 nucleotides read TGTGCCAGCAGGGAGGGAGAAACCTACGAGCAGTACTTC. This gives the protein CASREGETYEQYF.

The J gene is TRBJ1-5, the V gene TRBV2; weak D call: TRBD1 (6 bases). Germline V CDR1 and CDR2: SNHLY, FYNNEI. This CDR3 has 14 residues. The V end lost 7 bases, the J end lost 3 bases, and 13 bases lay between the germline ends. CDR3 coding DNA: TGTGCCAGCAAGGGGGACGGACTCAATCAGCCCCAGCATTTT. It codes for CASKGDGLNQPQHF.

The J gene is TRBJ1-6, the V gene TRBV7-2, with D hard to call. Germline V gene data show CDR1 as SGHTA and CDR2 as FQGNSA. The length of the CDR3 is 15 residues. Trimming stripped 4 bases from V and 0 bases from J, with 7 bases between. The CDR3 DNA reads TGTGCCAGCAGCTATCAGATCTCCTATAATTCACCCCTCCACTTT. It specifies CASSYQISYNSPLHF.

This rearrangement joins TRBV6-1 to TRBJ2-1, with D unresolved. Trimming removed 3 bases at V and 7 bases at J, with 7 bases between. CDR1 and CDR2 from the germline V gene are MNHNS and SASEGT. This CDR3 contains 12 residues. The CDR3 DNA follows: TGTGCCAGCAGTGATATGGTGAATGAGCAGTTCTTC. Translated, it gives CASSDMVNEQFF.